The present T cell receptor beta chain was sequenced within a study of T-cell reconstitution after alpha-beta-depleted transplantation in children. Notes on the study in general: Several patients had high TCRbeta diversity at day 60; it came from surviving recipient T cells and thymic progenitors. Diversity and T-cell counts at one year after transplant derived mostly from new T cells. Expanded graft clones, several hundred of them, were reportedly the source of alpha-beta T cells about two months after transplant.

CDR3 length: 16 amino acids. Germline V CDR1 and CDR2: SEHNR, FQNEAQ (reference sequence). V was trimmed by 7 bases and J by 5 bases, leaving 22 bases between them. The TCRbeta library was prepared with unique molecular identifiers. TCRdb reprocessed the PCR reads with MiXCR, giving one entry per CDR3 protein. The sample has hundreds of thousands of distinct CDR3 sequences; around 15% are singletons. As to this clonotype: The antigen is unknown.

This chain links TRBV7-9 with TRBJ2-3, with D tentatively TRBD2 (5 bases). The clonotype originates from a male patient aged 2-9 years who had a stem cell transplant for acute lymphoblastic leukemia, so the T cells may come from the graft donor. Sequencing used PBMCs, mostly from graft donor cells, obtained 360 days after TCRalphabeta/CD19-depleted stem cell transplant. The CDR3 region is CASTPRGRTLQDTQYF. CDR3 bases: TGTGCCAGCACCCCGAGAGGGCGGACCCTACAAGATACGCAGTATTTT.